A selection of T cell receptor beta chains follows, all from one sample in a study of regulatory T cells in long-lasting Graves disease. From the multiplex PCR reads, TCRdb called clonotypes with MiXCR, one entry per CDR3 protein. The sample includes about 450,000 distinct CDR3 sequences, less than 20% of them seen just once. These records were also assigned to another study, of T cells in Graves' hyperthyroidism and ophthalmopathy.

The input for sequencing was peripheral blood mononuclear cells (PBMCs), taken at new diagnosis, from a patient treated with antithyroid drugs. These TCRs come from a woman aged 25 to 45 with Graves disease. Each CDR3 is given with its conserved first and last residue. Each record gives: CDR3 DNA, CDR3 protein, D gene, clone size, J gene, V gene. The D gene is left open where the match is weak. Some rows have no size entry. The others give once, few or many, or a class for an expanded clone.

TGTGCCAGCAGCTTAGTAGGGAGGAGTAATTCACCCCTCCACTTT | CASSLVGRSNSPLHF | NA | few | TRBJ1-6 | TRBV7-9
TGTGCCAGCAGTTTCGACCCAGGGGGCTGGGCTGAAGCTTTCTTT | CASSFDPGGWAEAFF | TRBD1 | many | TRBJ1-1 | TRBV12-3/TRBV12-4
TGTGCCAGCAGCACCACGGGAGACGAGCAGTACTTC | CASSTTGDEQYF | NA | few | TRBJ2-7 | TRBV5-5
TGTGCCAGCAGCTTACAAGGTAGACAGGGGGACGAGCAGTACTTC | CASSLQGRQGDEQYF | TRBD1 | NA | TRBJ2-7 | TRBV11-1
TGTGCCAGTCGAGGGGGATCCGTGGATACGCAGTATTTT | CASRGGSVDTQYF | NA | many | TRBJ2-3 | TRBV12-3/TRBV12-4
TGTGCCAGTCGGCAACCAATGGCTGGGGCCAACGTCCTGACTTTC | CASRQPMAGANVLTF | NA | NA | TRBJ2-6 | TRBV19
TGTGCCAGCAGCCAAGATATGGGGGAAGGGGCCTACGAGCAGTACTTC | CASSQDMGEGAYEQYF | NA | few | TRBJ2-7 | TRBV4-2
TGTGCCAGCAGTTCACTTAAATATTTATTCAGCTCCTACGAGCAGTACTTC | CASSSLKYLFSSYEQYF | NA | few | TRBJ2-7 | TRBV28
TGTGCCAGCAGCCCCCAACTAGCGGGAGGGATTTACAATGAGCAGTTCTTC | CASSPQLAGGIYNEQFF | TRBD2 | many | TRBJ2-1 | TRBV7-2
TGTGCCCCAGAGACGGCGGGAGGGCGGTCAGATACGCAGTATTTT | CAPETAGGRSDTQYF | TRBD2 | few | TRBJ2-3 | TRBV10-3
TGTGCCAGTGGACAGCAAATCACAGATACGCAGTATTTT | CASGQQITDTQYF | NA | NA | TRBJ2-3 | TRBV9
TGTGCCATCAGTGAGAACAGGGCGGCCTACGAGCAGTACTTC | CAISENRAAYEQYF | NA | few | TRBJ2-7 | TRBV10-3
TGTGCCAGCAGCTTAAGACAGGGTGGTTCCTACGAGCAGTACTTC | CASSLRQGGSYEQYF | TRBD1 | NA | TRBJ2-7 | TRBV7-9
TGTGCCAGCAGTTTAGCAGAACTTGGAGCTTTCTTT | CASSLAELGAFF | NA | many | TRBJ1-1 | TRBV12-3/TRBV12-4
TGTGCCAGCAGTCCACCGACTAGCGGGAGAGGTGAGCAGTTCTTC | CASSPPTSGRGEQFF | TRBD2 | many | TRBJ2-1 | TRBV12-3/TRBV12-4
TGCGCCAGCAGCTTACGGACTGAGAGCAATCAGCCCCAGCATTTT | CASSLRTESNQPQHF | NA | NA | TRBJ1-5 | TRBV4-1
TGTGCCTCCGAGGGCGGGGAGCTGTTTTTT | CASEGGELFF | NA | NA | TRBJ2-2 | TRBV19
TGTGCCAGCTCCTCCACAGAGTGGGCCAAAAACATTCAGTACTTC | CASSSTEWAKNIQYF | NA | many | TRBJ2-4 | TRBV28
TGCGCCAGCAGCCAAGATTCCAGCAGCACTGGAAACACCATATATTTT | CASSQDSSSTGNTIYF | NA | few | TRBJ1-3 | TRBV4-3
TGTGCCAGCATCCCTGGGGTCCCGGGCACCGGGGAGCTGTTTTTT | CASIPGVPGTGELFF | NA | many | TRBJ2-2 | TRBV7-9
TGTGCCAGCAGCGCAGGGTTTTGGAGCTCCTACGAGCAGTACTTC | CASSAGFWSSYEQYF | NA | many | TRBJ2-7 | TRBV2
TGTGCCAGCAGCTTGACAGCCCACACAGATACGCAGTATTTT | CASSLTAHTDTQYF | NA | NA | TRBJ2-3 | TRBV11-3
TGTGCCAGCAGTTTAGGGGGACTCTATCAGCCCCAGCATTTT | CASSLGGLYQPQHF | NA | many | TRBJ1-5 | TRBV28
TGTGCCAGCAGCTTAGGGACTAGCGGGGGTTCCTACAATGAGCAGTTCTTC | CASSLGTSGGSYNEQFF | TRBD2 | many | TRBJ2-1 | TRBV3-1
TGTGCCGCGGGGGAGCTTTATGGCTACACCTTC | CAAGELYGYTF | NA | NA | TRBJ1-2 | TRBV10-3
TGTGCCAGCAGCGTTACGGGGGCGACAGGGGTCGATGAGCAGTTCTTC | CASSVTGATGVDEQFF | TRBD1 | few | TRBJ2-1 | TRBV9
TGCGCCAGCAGCCCCGGGGCGGGACAGGGGACCTACGAGCAGTACTTC | CASSPGAGQGTYEQYF | TRBD1 | few | TRBJ2-7 | TRBV4-1
TGCAGTGCTACGACAGGGGGATGGACCGGGGAGCTGTTTTTT | CSATTGGWTGELFF | TRBD1 | NA | TRBJ2-2 | TRBV20-1